This TCR beta chain was observed in a study of CD8 T cells in Susac syndrome. As for the study in general: Among the Susac syndrome patients who underwent sequencing, roughly 6 had clinically active disease, while eight of them were in remission. Whole-study findings and limits: The study's TCR sequencing and HLA analysis drew on a certain number of individuals. That number was acknowledged as relatively small. In total CD8+ repertoires, roughly 16 Susac-specific public clones were found, and CD8+ TEMRA repertoires had about five.

RNA totalling roughly 0.45 to 1 ug underwent reverse transcription with random hexamers. Each CDR3 protein is one row after TCRdb ran MiXCR on the immunoSEQ multiplex PCR reads. This sample has tens of thousands of distinct CDR3 sequences; approximately 95% occur once, and the top ten carry 0.52%. There are 21 residues in the CDR3. The trim removed 0 bases at V and 2 bases at J, leaving 18 bases unmatched. Germline lookup yields CDR1 GTSNPN and CDR2 SVGIG (reference sequence). To note about this clonotype: Its antigen is not identified.

This sequence was found in a human donor with Susac syndrome. Sequenced input: CD8+ T cells from PBMCs. V usage is TRBV30 and J usage is TRBJ2-7; the match to TRBD2 covers 14 bases. As DNA, the CDR3 is TGTGCCTGGAGTGTCCTCAGACGAGCCTCGACTAGCGGGGGGGCCACCTACGAGCAGTACTTC. Amino acid sequence: CAWSVLRRASTSGGATYEQYF.